The 20 T cell receptor beta chains below all came from one sample that was sequenced in a study of T cells expressing NK-cell markers. TCRdb re-called the 5' RACE reads; every CDR3 protein appears as one record, without DNA. The sample has 150,000 or so distinct CDR3 sequences. The sample taken for sequencing was blood T cells: a sorted CD56 or NKG2C T cell subset, CD4+ or CD8+ T cells, or bulk PBMC T cells (not recorded which). The origin of the receptors is a woman between 18 and 70 years old in good health.

The chain uses TRBV27 and TRBJ1-6. Germline V gene sequence: CDR1 MNHEY, CDR2 SMNVEV (reference sequence). The CDR3 consists of 17 residues. CDR3 protein: CASSLIFGSDYNSPLHF.

The gene calls are TRBV12-3 or TRBV12-4 and TRBJ2-5. There are 11 residues in the CDR3. CDR3 amino acids: CASSRHETQYF.

The chain uses TRBV25-1 and TRBJ2-7; checking the TCRdb D call of TRBD1 is not possible without DNA. The CDR3 contains 15 residues. CDR1 is MGHDK, CDR2 SYGVNS, per germline. The CDR3 here is CASSPLTGGGYEQYF.

This rearrangement joins TRBV7-3 to TRBJ2-3; with no DNA, the TCRdb D assignment of TRBD2 cannot be verified. Germline V lookup: CDR1 SGHTA, CDR2 FQGTGA. The CDR3 extends over 16 amino acids. The CDR3 here is CASSLFSGGGTDTQYF.

V is TRBV11-1 and J is TRBJ1-2. The germline gives CDR1 SGHAT, CDR2 FQDESV (reference sequence). The CDR3 covers 12 residues. This chain's CDR3 is CASSSENDGYTF.

The rearrangement uses TRBV18 and TRBJ2-1; TCRdb's D gene call, TRBD2, goes unchecked for lack of DNA. Per the germline V gene, CDR1 is KGHSH and CDR2 is LQKENI. This CDR3 is 16 amino acids long. The CDR3 loop reads CASSPDAGGLYNEQFF.

This chain uses TRBV28 with TRBJ2-3; TCRdb's assignment of TRBD1 cannot be checked, as there is no DNA. The CDR3 totals 16 residues. Germline V gene sequence: CDR1 MDHEN, CDR2 SYDVKM. The chain's CDR3 is CASSSRDTVGTDTQYF.

The V call is TRBV27, the J call TRBJ1-5; TCRdb indicates TRBD1, and absent DNA this call remains unverified. Looked up from germline, CDR1 is MNHEY and CDR2 is SMNVEV (reference sequence). This CDR3 comprises 18 residues. This CDR3 reads CASSPRGTLALRNQPQHF.

This chain links TRBV3-1 with TRBJ2-1; TCRdb outputs TRBD2, but without DNA this stays unchecked. CDR1 LGHDT and CDR2 YNNKEL come from the germline V gene (reference sequence). The CDR3 has 16 residues. CDR3 loop: CASSDAGLALGYEQFF.

V gene TRBV5-1 combines with J gene TRBJ2-5. CDR1 SGHRS and CDR2 YFSETQ come from the germline V gene. This CDR3 contains 13 residues. CDR3 residues: CASSSDPQETQYF.

The chain joins TRBV2 to TRBJ1-5. This CDR3 comprises 15 residues. Looked up from germline, CDR1 is SNHLY and CDR2 is FYNNEI. CDR3 amino acids: CASSPTDLSNQPQHF.

This chain joins TRBV20-1 and TRBJ2-5; TCRdb calls TRBD2, which cannot be checked without DNA. CDR1 DFQATT and CDR2 SNEGSKA come from the germline V gene (reference sequence). This CDR3 is built from 15 residues. CDR3: CSASGASGSQETQYF.

This chain connects TRBV20-1 to TRBJ2-2; lacking DNA, the TRBD2 call made by TCRdb goes unchecked. The CDR3 loop spans 15 amino acids. Germline loops: CDR1 DFQATT, CDR2 SNEGSKA (reference sequence). CDR3 loop: CSARTSGGRTGELFF.

This rearrangement joins TRBV5-1 to TRBJ2-7. CDR3 length equals 13 residues. CDR1 is SGHRS and CDR2 is YFSETQ in the germline V gene. CDR3 residues: CASSSQGTYEQYF. Using reference TRBV5-1 and TRBJ2-7 for the parts outside the CDR3, the full variable domain is KAGVTQTPRYLIKTRGQQVTLSCSPISGHRSVSWYQQTPGQGLQFLFEYFSETQRNKGNFPGRFSGRQFSNSRSEMNVSTLELGDSALYLCASSSQGTYEQYFGPGTRLTVT.

The chain links TRBV6-5 to TRBJ1-6. The CDR3 consists of 17 residues. Germline V gene lookup returns CDR1 MNHEY and CDR2 SVGAGI. CDR3 loop: CASSYGIWSSYNSPLHF.

V gene TRBV5-1 combines with J gene TRBJ1-2; the D gene TCRdb calls, TRBD1, cannot be checked with no DNA. The CDR3 spans 14 residues. Germline V gives CDR1 SGHRS, CDR2 YFSETQ. The CDR3 loop is CASSLPGPNMGYTF.

The chain has TRBV12-3 or TRBV12-4 and TRBJ1-2; TCRdb lists TRBD1, though no DNA is available to test this call. The CDR3 extends over 16 amino acids. The CDR3 reads CASSLGQGSSNYGYTF.

The rearrangement joins TRBV5-1 to TRBJ1-1; with no DNA, the TCRdb D assignment of TRBD1 cannot be verified. The length of the CDR3 is 15 residues. Germline CDR1 reads SGHRS; CDR2 reads YFSETQ. The CDR3 loop reads CASSLDGQGNTEAFF.

J is TRBJ2-2 and V is TRBV20-1; TCRdb outputs TRBD1, but without DNA this stays unchecked. The CDR3 is 12 residues long. CDR1 DFQATT and CDR2 SNEGSKA come from the germline V gene (reference sequence). The CDR3 loop is CSAGGGTGELFF.

The chain has TRBV12-3 or TRBV12-4 and TRBJ1-1. CDR3 length equals 14 residues. CDR3: CASSLEVGRTEAFF.